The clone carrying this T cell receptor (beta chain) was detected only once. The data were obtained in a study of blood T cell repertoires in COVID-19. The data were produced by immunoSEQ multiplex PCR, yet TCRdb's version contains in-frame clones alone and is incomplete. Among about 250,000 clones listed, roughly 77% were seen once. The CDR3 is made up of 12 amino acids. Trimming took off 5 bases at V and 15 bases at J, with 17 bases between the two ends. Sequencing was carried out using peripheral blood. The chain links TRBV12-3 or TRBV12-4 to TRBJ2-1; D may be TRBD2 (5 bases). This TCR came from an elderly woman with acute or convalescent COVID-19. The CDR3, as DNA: TGTGCCAGCAGTGGGCCCGGGAACGAGGGGTTCTTC. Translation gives CASSGPGNEGFF.